Listed below are T cell receptor beta chains from one sample, sequenced in a study of neurological immune-mediated disorders. TCRdb re-analysed the 5' RACE reads in MiXCR, keeping a single row per CDR3 protein. The table shows about 66,000 distinct CDR3 sequences, with 4.5% occurring only once. The sequenced sample was PBMCs. Receptors were obtained from a man aged 25-40 years with multiple sclerosis. Both conserved end residues are part of each CDR3. D genes are given only for firm matches. Expanded clones get a size class; other rows say once, few or many, or leave the size out.

TRBV27	many	TRBD1	TRBJ1-2	TGTGCCAGCAGCAGAGGACAGGGGTATGGCTACACCTTC	CASSRGQGYGYTF
TRBV5-5	many	TRBD2	TRBJ2-2	TGTGCCAGCAACCTCGGGGGGAGCACCGGGGAGCTGTTTTTT	CASNLGGSTGELFF
TRBV15	many	NA	TRBJ1-5	TGTGCCACGTCGATGGCATATAGCAATCAGCCCCAGCATTTT	CATSMAYSNQPQHF
TRBV5-4	few	NA	TRBJ2-3	TGTGCCAGCAGCTTTAAAAAGCCGTGCACAGATACGCAGTATTTT	CASSFKKPCTDTQYF
TRBV5-1	many	NA	TRBJ1-1	TGCGCCAGCGCCCGGGTCCTGAACACTGAAGCTTTCTTT	CASARVLNTEAFF
TRBV5-1	many	TRBD2	TRBJ2-1	TGCGCCAGCAGATTAACTAGCGGCTCCTACAATGAGCAGTTCTTC	CASRLTSGSYNEQFF
TRBV5-1	many	TRBD1	TRBJ1-1	TGCGCCAGCAGCAGGGACAGGGACACTGAAGCTTTCTTT	CASSRDRDTEAFF
TRBV7-8	many	NA	TRBJ1-1	TGTGCCAGCAGCTTACGGGACGGACGGGAAAACACTGAAGCTTTCTTT	CASSLRDGRENTEAFF
TRBV18	few	NA	TRBJ1-2	TGTGCCAGCTCACCACCGGCAGGGAACTATGGCTACACCTTC	CASSPPAGNYGYTF
TRBV20-1	many	NA	TRBJ2-4	TGCAGTGCTAGCGAAAGTGGGGTCTTGGCCAAAAACATTCAGTACTTC	CSASESGVLAKNIQYF
TRBV5-1	NA	NA	TRBJ2-3	TGCGCCAGCAGCTTACCCGGAGGAGGCACAGATACGCAGTATTTT	CASSLPGGGTDTQYF
TRBV5-1	many	NA	TRBJ2-7	TGCGCCAGCAGCTTGGAAGCAGGGGTCTCCTACGAGCAGTACTTC	CASSLEAGVSYEQYF
TRBV20-1	many	NA	TRBJ2-7	TGCAGTGCTAGAGAACGTGGGGACTACGAGCAGTACTTC	CSARERGDYEQYF
TRBV19	many	NA	TRBJ2-1	TGTGCCAGTAGTCCACGGCTCCGGAGCTACAATGAGCAGTTCTTC	CASSPRLRSYNEQFF
TRBV5-1	many	TRBD1	TRBJ2-1	TGCGCCAGCAGCTTTAGGACAGGGCTACGCAATGAGCAGTTCTTC	CASSFRTGLRNEQFF
TRBV7-9	many	NA	TRBJ1-1	TGTGCCAGCAGCCTAAGGAATGAAGCTTTCTTT	CASSLRNEAFF
TRBV7-2	many	NA	TRBJ1-2	TGTGCCAGCAGCCCTGGGGCAGGGCCCTATGGCTACACCTTC	CASSPGAGPYGYTF
TRBV20-1	many	NA	TRBJ1-1	TGCAGTGCTAGAGATGGGGCCGGGGGGCATCCAATGAACACTGAAGCTTTCTTT	CSARDGAGGHPMNTEAFF
TRBV4-1	many	NA	TRBJ2-1	TGCGCCAGCAGCCAAGATAGCCAGGGCCTCTACAATGAGCAGTTCTTC	CASSQDSQGLYNEQFF
TRBV7-8	many	NA	TRBJ1-3	TGTGCCAGCAGCTTATTAAACGAGGACACCATATATTTT	CASSLLNEDTIYF
TRBV6-5	NA	TRBD1	TRBJ1-1	TGTGCCAGCAGTTCACTCGGAACAGGGGTTTTTGAAGCTTTCTTT	CASSSLGTGVFEAFF
TRBV7-2	many	TRBD1	TRBJ1-5	TGTGCCAGCAGGCAGGGGGTAGGGAGCAATCAGCCCCAGCATTTT	CASRQGVGSNQPQHF
TRBV7-6	few	TRBD2	TRBJ2-5	TGTGCCAGCAGCTATTTAGCGGGGTTGGGGGAGACCCAGTACTTC	CASSYLAGLGETQYF
TRBV7-9	many	TRBD2	TRBJ2-5	TGTGCCAGCAGCTTAGCTAGCGGGGCTGAGACCCAGTACTTC	CASSLASGAETQYF
TRBV5-5	many	NA	TRBJ2-2	TGTGCCAGCAGCTGGGGACACGTCAACACCGGGGAGCTGTTTTTT	CASSWGHVNTGELFF
TRBV4-1	many	NA	TRBJ1-2	TGCGCCAGCAGCCAAGGGACAAGAAACTATGGCTACACCTTC	CASSQGTRNYGYTF
TRBV4-1	many	TRBD2	TRBJ2-1	TGCGCCAGCAGGAACCGGGACAGAGGACTAGCGGGGGGCCACGCCTCCTACAATGAGCAGTTCTTC	CASRNRDRGLAGGHASYNEQFF
TRBV5-6	many	TRBD1	TRBJ1-2	TGTGCCAGCAGCTTCGGGAGTATCCGGGACAGACTCCGCTACACCTTC	CASSFGSIRDRLRYTF
TRBV20-1	many	NA	TRBJ1-5	TGCAGTGCTAGCCTTCGGGAGGGAGGTCAGCCCCAGCATTTT	CSASLREGGQPQHF
TRBV19	NA	NA	TRBJ1-1	TGTGCCAGTAGTATATTCTGGCGGGCTGAAGCTTTCTTT	CASSIFWRAEAFF
TRBV5-1	few	TRBD2	TRBJ2-1	TGCGCCAGCAGCTTGACGCAGACTAGCGGGGGGTTCAATGAGCAGTTCTTC	CASSLTQTSGGFNEQFF
TRBV20-1	many	NA	TRBJ1-4	TGCAGTGCTAGAGATCATCAAACAGCCCCAGGAGGGCTGTTTTTT	CSARDHQTAPGGLFF
TRBV7-8	many	NA	TRBJ1-3	TGTGCCAGCAGCCAAACAGGGCGTGGAAACACCATATATTTT	CASSQTGRGNTIYF
TRBV27	many	NA	TRBJ2-2	TGTGCCAGCAGTTTTGTTGACACCGGGGAGCTGTTTTTT	CASSFVDTGELFF
TRBV5-1	many	TRBD1	TRBJ1-2	TGCGCCAGCAGCACCACGACAGGGGACTACACCTTC	CASSTTTGDYTF
TRBV5-1	many	TRBD1	TRBJ1-6	TGCGCCAGCAGCCCGGGGACAGGGTTGAATTCACCCCTCCACTTT	CASSPGTGLNSPLHF
TRBV15	many	TRBD1	TRBJ1-1	TGTGCCACCAGCAGAGATCTTGGGGCAAGAGGGGGCCGGGACACTGAAGCTTTCTTT	CATSRDLGARGGRDTEAFF
TRBV25-1	many	TRBD1	TRBJ2-3	TGTGCCAGCAGTCCCAGGGGGTTCTCGAGCACAGATACGCAGTATTTT	CASSPRGFSSTDTQYF
TRBV5-1	many	NA	TRBJ2-2	TGCGCCAGCAGCTTGGGGGTTTCAGGCACCGGGGAGCTGTTTTTT	CASSLGVSGTGELFF
TRBV6-5	many	NA	TRBJ1-3	TGTGCCAGCAGTTACTCAGAAGAGAACGGAAACACCATATATTTT	CASSYSEENGNTIYF
TRBV12-3/TRBV12-4	many	NA	TRBJ1-1	TGTGCCAGCAGCATCTCGCCGGGCCGGGGGGAAGCTTTCTTT	CASSISPGRGEAFF
TRBV18	many	TRBD1	TRBJ2-1	TGTGCCAGCTCACCACCTGAAAGGGACAGAGCCCACTTATCCTACAATGAGCAGTTCTTC	CASSPPERDRAHLSYNEQFF
TRBV5-1	few	TRBD1	TRBJ1-6	TGCGCCAGCAGCGGGGGACAGGTCAGGCGGAATTCACCCCTCAACTTT	CASSGGQVRRNSPLNF
TRBV7-7	many	NA	TRBJ2-2	TGTGCCAGCAGCCCCATCGATCGCGGGGAGCTGTTTTTT	CASSPIDRGELFF